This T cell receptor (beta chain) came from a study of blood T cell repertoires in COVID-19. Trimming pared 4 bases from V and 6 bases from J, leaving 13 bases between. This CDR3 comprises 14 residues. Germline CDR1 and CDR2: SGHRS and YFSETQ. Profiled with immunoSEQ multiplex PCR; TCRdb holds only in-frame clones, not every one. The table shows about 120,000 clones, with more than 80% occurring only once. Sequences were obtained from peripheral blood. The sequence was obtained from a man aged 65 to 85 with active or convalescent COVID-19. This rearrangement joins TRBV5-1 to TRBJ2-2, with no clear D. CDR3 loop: CASSPGSNSGELFF. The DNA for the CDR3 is TGCGCCAGCAGCCCCGGGTCAAACTCCGGGGAGCTGTTTTTT.